The 31 T cell receptor beta chains presented below share a single source sample, sequenced in a study of T cell clonality in common variable immunodeficiency. Assay: immunoSEQ multiplex PCR; the TCRdb copy retains only in-frame clones and omits some. The sample is made up of tens of thousands of clones, none counted only once. The sample taken for sequencing was peripheral blood mononuclear cells. The receptor source for this set is a person between 18 and 70 years old in good health.

This clone was seen at least ten times. The read stops 3 residues short of the end of the CDR3; the missing end is completed from the germline J gene. This chain connects TRBV20-1 to TRBJ2-2; 7 nucleotides align to TRBD2. The CDR3 is made up of 16 amino acids. V was clipped by 1 base and J by 6 bases; unmatched bases: 11. The germline V gene encodes CDR1 DFQATT and CDR2 SNEGSKA (reference sequence). The DNA read from the CDR3 is TGCAGTGCTAGAGTCCTCGGCGGGAGTATGGCCGGGGAG. Protein product: CSARVLGGSMAGE. The full-length CDR3 reads as CSARVLGGSMAGELFF.

As to this clone: The read gets to within 3 residues of the CDR3 end, and the germline J gene fills in the rest. The genes are TRBV18 and TRBJ1-2; TRBD1 aligns across 10 bases. The CDR3 is made up of 14 amino acids. Looked up from germline, CDR1 is KGHSH and CDR2 is LQKENI. The V and J ends lost 3 bases and 3 bases, in that order; junction bases with no gene match: 1. The sequenced part of the CDR3 DNA is TGTGCCAGCTCACCGGGGACAGGGGACTATGGC. It yields the protein CASSPGTGDYG. The full CDR3 is CASSPGTGDYGYTF.

The table lists this clone with many counts. Read data end 3 residues before the CDR3 end; the end is taken from the germline J gene. J is TRBJ1-2 and V is TRBV28, with a possible D match to TRBD1 (5 bases). Trimming pared 6 bases from V and 2 bases from J, leaving 13 bases between. There are 14 residues in the CDR3. CDR1 is MDHEN, CDR2 SYDVKM, per germline. CDR3 in amino acids: CASSRQTANYGYTF. The CDR3 DNA, read in part, is TGTGCCAGCAGCCGTCAGACAGCCAACTATGGC.

This clone was counted at least ten times. Read coverage stops 3 residues before the CDR3 terminus; the germline J gene supplies the remainder. V is TRBV5-1 and J is TRBJ1-2, with D perhaps matching TRBD1 (6 bases). The length of the CDR3 is 14 residues. The germline V gene has CDR1 SGHRS and CDR2 YFSETQ. Trimming pared 0 bases from V and 2 bases from J, leaving 8 bases between. The CDR3: CASSLAGENYGYTF. The covered CDR3 bases are TGCGCCAGCAGCTTGGCAGGGGAAAACTATGGC.

This clone occurred many times. The read ends 3 residues before the CDR3 terminus; that terminus is restored from the germline J gene. This sequence joins TRBV19 and TRBJ2-7; 11 bases fit TRBD2. The CDR3 has 14 residues. V was clipped by 4 bases and J by 5 bases; unmatched bases: 4. Germline CDR1 reads LNHDA; CDR2 reads SQIVND (reference sequence). This CDR3 is CASSTTGLADEQYF. CDR3 DNA, as far as it was read: TGTGCCAGTAGTACCACGGGACTAGCGGACGAG.

This clone was detected many times. The CDR3 is cut off 3 residues early in the read; its end comes from the germline J gene. The chain links TRBV6-2 or TRBV6-3 to TRBJ2-5, with 8 positions matching TRBD1. CDR1 is MNHEY and CDR2 is SVGEGT in the germline V gene. The junction had 9 bases not matched to a gene; V was cut back by 10 bases and J by 5 bases. The CDR3 spans 13 residues. This CDR3 is CATRQGQAETQYF. The DNA read from the CDR3 is TGTGCCACCCGACAGGGGCAGGCGGAGACC.

Ten or more counts support this clone. Coverage ceases 3 residues before the CDR3 finishes, and the germline J gene fills in the end. This rearrangement joins TRBV11-3 to TRBJ2-7; D not resolved. This CDR3 contains 14 residues. Trimming cost V 3 bases and J 4 bases, with 13 bases left between them. Germline V gene data show CDR1 as SGHNT and CDR2 as YENEEA. This CDR3 reads CASSFGGSDYEQYF. CDR3 bases read: TGTGCCAGCAGCTTCGGCGGTTCCGATTACGAG. The complete variable domain, with remaining parts taken from reference TRBV11-3 and TRBJ2-7, reads EAGVVQSPRYKIIEKKQPVAFWCNPISGHNTLYWYLQNLGQGPELLIRYENEEAVDDSQLPKDRFSAERLKGVDSTLKIQPAELGDSAVYLCASSFGGSDYEQYFGPGTRLTVT.

This clone was seen at least ten times. The sequenced fragment ends 3 residues before the CDR3 boundary, so the rest is inferred from the germline J gene. The chain joins TRBV9 to TRBJ2-2, with 9 bases aligning to TRBD1. Germline V lookup: CDR1 SGDLS, CDR2 YYNGEE. The CDR3 length is 15 residues. The trim removed 0 bases at V and 5 bases at J, leaving 2 bases unmatched. The part of the CDR3 DNA that was read is TGTGCCAGCAGCGTAGTACAGGGGGCTACCGGGGAG. It is translated as CASSVVQGATGE. The whole CDR3 region reads CASSVVQGATGELFF. The whole variable domain, remainder taken from reference TRBV9 and TRBJ2-2, is DSGVTQTPKHLITATGQRVTLRCSPRSGDLSVYWYQQSLDQGLQFLIQYYNGEERAKGNILERFSAQQFPDLHSELNLSSLELGDSALYFCASSVVQGATGELFFGEGSRLTVL.

At least ten counts were recorded for this clone. The read stops 3 residues short of the end of the CDR3; the missing end is completed from the germline J gene. The V call is TRBV19, the J call TRBJ1-1; TRBD1 is a possible D gene (6 bases). The V gene's germline CDR1 is LNHDA and CDR2 SQIVND (reference sequence). V lost 4 bases, J lost 1 base, and 13 bases lay in between. The CDR3 is made up of 15 amino acids. The CDR3 bases that were read are TGTGCCAGTAGTACCTCAGGGGCCGCGAACACTGAA. Its translation is CASSTSGAANTE. The complete CDR3 sequence is CASSTSGAANTEAFF.

This clone was counted many times. CDR3 protein: CASSLAPGLGGYTF. CDR3 DNA, as far as it was read: TGTGCCAGCAGCTTAGCCCCAGGGTTGGGTGGC. This chain joins TRBV11-2 and TRBJ1-2; possibly TRBD1 for D (5 bases). The sequenced fragment ends 3 residues before the CDR3 boundary, so the rest is inferred from the germline J gene. The CDR3 totals 14 residues. The germline V and J ends were trimmed by 1 base and 7 bases, with 13 bases remaining between them. Germline V gene sequence: CDR1 SGHAT, CDR2 FQNNGV. Variable domain in full (rest from reference TRBV11-2 and TRBJ1-2): EAGVAQSPRYKIIEKRQSVAFWCNPISGHATLYWYQQILGQGPKLLIQFQNNGVVDDSQLPKDRFSAERLKGVDSTLKIQPAKLEDSAVYLCASSLAPGLGGYTFGSGTRLTVV.

Many counts were recorded for this clone. The read falls 3 residues short of the CDR3 end, and the missing part is taken from the germline J gene. V and J are TRBV2 and TRBJ1-1; 8 bases are a match to TRBD1. J gave up 5 bases and V 8 bases, and 13 bases lay outside the gene matches. CDR1 and CDR2 (germline): SNHLY, FYNNEI. The CDR3 totals 15 residues. The CDR3 here is CASVGPQGANTEAFF. CDR3 bases read: TGTGCCAGCGTGGGCCCCCAGGGGGCAAATACTGAA.

This clone was detected ten times or more. The read halts 3 residues ahead of the CDR3 end, with the missing end drawn from the germline J gene. The chain uses TRBV30 and TRBJ1-1; possibly TRBD1 for D (5 bases). V lost 4 bases, J lost 5 bases, and 5 bases lay in between. From germline, CDR1 is GTSNPN and CDR2 SVGIG (reference sequence). The CDR3 is made up of 10 amino acids. The CDR3 DNA, read in part, is TGTGCCTGGACAGGGACTGAA. It is translated as CAWTGTE. The full CDR3 protein reads CAWTGTEAFF.

Many counts were recorded for this clone. The CDR3 extends 3 residues past the end of the read, so its final part is completed from the germline J gene. The chain employs TRBV20-1 and TRBJ1-2; TRBD1 might be the D (5 bases). V shed 4 bases and J shed 4 bases, with 19 bases lying between them. This CDR3 region has 15 residues. The germline gives CDR1 DFQATT, CDR2 SNEGSKA (reference sequence). The CDR3 protein is CSATKGAQGSYGYTF. The covered CDR3 bases are TGCAGTGCTACTAAGGGTGCGCAGGGATCCTATGGC.

This clone has at least ten counts. The CDR3 extends 3 residues past the end of the read, so its final part is completed from the germline J gene. The chain joins TRBV4-1 to TRBJ2-7; D unresolved. Trimming took off 4 bases at V and 3 bases at J, with 16 bases between the two ends. The CDR3 consists of 15 residues. Germline V gene lookup returns CDR1 MGHRA and CDR2 YSYEKL. The DNA read from the CDR3 is TGCGCCAGCAGCCTCCAAATTTCCTCAGGCTACGAG. This sequence encodes CASSLQISSGYE. The complete CDR3 reads CASSLQISSGYEQYF.

This clone was observed at least ten times. The read halts 3 residues ahead of the CDR3 end, with the missing end drawn from the germline J gene. The rearrangement uses TRBV30 and TRBJ1-1; D is perhaps TRBD1 (5 bases). The V and J ends lost 4 bases and 0 bases respectively, with 9 bases between them. The CDR3 has 13 residues. Germline V CDR1 and CDR2: GTSNPN, SVGIG (reference sequence). Partial CDR3 DNA: TGTGCCTGGATGGGGGGGGTGAACACTGAA. Translated: CAWMGGVNTE. In full, the CDR3 is CAWMGGVNTEAFF.

This clone occurred many times. The read is 3 residues too short to cover the CDR3 end, so that end is filled in from the germline J gene. This chain connects TRBV2 to TRBJ1-1; D not resolved. This CDR3 is 17 amino acids long. Germline-derived CDR1 and CDR2 are SNHLY and FYNNEI. Trimming took 3 bases from V and 5 from J, leaving 22 bases between them. The CDR3: CASSETRTGRTGTEAFF. CDR3 DNA, as far as it was read: TGTGCCAGCAGTGAGACTAGGACCGGACGAACGGGAACTGAA.

This clone was detected ten times or more. With the read ending 3 residues before the CDR3 end, the germline J gene is used to fill in that end. The chain couples TRBV19 to TRBJ2-2; D might be TRBD2 (5 bases). Trimming cost V 5 bases and J 0 bases, with 13 bases left between them. The CDR3 runs to 16 residues. The germline V gene has CDR1 LNHDA and CDR2 SQIVND (reference sequence). The CDR3 DNA, read in part, is TGTGCCAGTAGTCTGCTAGCAGATGCGAACACCGGGGAG. Translated: CASSLLADANTGE. Given in full, the CDR3 is CASSLLADANTGELFF.

This clone was observed many times. The observed sequence ends 3 residues before the CDR3 terminus, with the missing tail filled in from the germline J gene. This chain joins TRBV10-1 and TRBJ2-1; D is ambiguous. Germline CDR1 and CDR2: WNHNN and SYGVQD (reference sequence). V shed 5 bases and J shed 2 bases, with 10 bases lying between them. This CDR3 contains 14 residues. This CDR3 reads CASSTGGTYNEQFF. The DNA read from the CDR3 is TGCGCCAGCAGTACTGGCGGAACCTACAATGAG.

This clone was observed many times. Read sequence stops 3 residues before the CDR3 end, and the germline J gene provides the missing end. The chain has TRBV19 and TRBJ1-4; 7 nucleotides match TRBD1. The CDR3 totals 15 residues. Germline values: CDR1 LNHDA, CDR2 SQIVND (reference sequence). Germline trimming cut 5 bases from V and 4 bases from J; bases unmatched to any gene: 7. CDR3 DNA (partial): TGTGCCAGTAGTCCAAGGACAGGCGTTAATGAAAAA. This codes for CASSPRTGVNEK. The entire CDR3 reads CASSPRTGVNEKLFF.

This clone was recorded many times. The CDR3 extends 3 residues past the end of the read, so its final part is completed from the germline J gene. The chain recombines TRBV9 with TRBJ2-2, with 11 positions matching TRBD2. In germline, CDR1 is SGDLS, CDR2 YYNGEE. This CDR3 has 16 residues. The J segment lost 7 bases and the V segment lost 0 bases, leaving 5 bases of the junction unmatched. CDR3 bases read: TGTGCCAGCAGCGTAGAACTAGCGGGGGAAGGCGGGGAG. Translated, it gives CASSVELAGEGGE. The full CDR3 protein reads CASSVELAGEGGELFF.

This clone was recorded at least ten times. The read terminates 3 residues before the CDR3 end, so the remaining end is supplied by the germline J gene. The rearrangement joins TRBV10-3 to TRBJ2-7; 8 bases map to TRBD1. CDR3 length: 15 residues. V shed 2 bases, J shed 4 bases, and the junction held 7 bases outside the gene matches. Germline lookup yields CDR1 ENHRY and CDR2 SYGVKD. CDR3: CAISEPNDRGYEQYF. The covered CDR3 bases are TGTGCCATCAGTGAGCCGAATGACAGGGGATACGAG.

In its sample, this clone was seen many times. The CDR3 is cut off 3 residues early in the read; its end comes from the germline J gene. The chain has TRBV29-1 and TRBJ1-1; possible D gene TRBD1, 6 bases. The CDR3 length is 12 residues. Deletions cut 4 bases from V and 7 bases from J, with 13 bases between. Germline values: CDR1 SQVTM, CDR2 ANQGSEA. The CDR3 protein is CSVGGGLSEAFF. The part of the CDR3 DNA that was read is TGCAGCGTTGGGGGGGGCTTGAGTGAA.

This clone was counted many times. The read ends 3 residues early relative to the CDR3; the germline J gene fills the gap. V usage is TRBV7-3 and J usage is TRBJ2-1; 8 bases line up with TRBD2. Trimming removed 8 bases from V and 5 bases from J; junction bases left unmatched: 8. This CDR3 spans 14 amino acids. Per the germline V gene, CDR1 is SGHTA and CDR2 is FQGTGA. The CDR3 bases that were read are TGTGCCAGCGGTCTAGCGGGTATCCACAATGAG. This translates into CASGLAGIHNE. The complete CDR3 sequence is CASGLAGIHNEQFF. Combining the CDR3 with reference TRBV7-3 and TRBJ2-1 gives the whole variable domain GAGVSQTPSNKVTEKGKYVELRCDPISGHTALYWYRQSLGQGPEFLIYFQGTGAADDSGLPNDRFFAVRPEGSVSTLKIQRTERGDSAVYLCASGLAGIHNEQFFGPGTRLTVL.

In this sample, this clone turned up a few times. The CDR3 is cut off 3 residues early in the read; its end comes from the germline J gene. The chain employs TRBV5-1 and TRBJ1-1; perhaps TRBD1 as D (5 bases). The V and J ends lost 6 bases and 1 base respectively, with 10 bases between them. Germline values: CDR1 SGHRS, CDR2 YFSETQ. The CDR3 has 13 residues. CDR3 sequence reads: CASKGRENTEAFF. The part of the CDR3 DNA that was read is TGCGCCAGCAAGGGCAGGGAGAACACTGAA.

In this sample, this clone turned up many times. The read finishes 3 residues shy of the CDR3 end, and the germline J gene is used to complete it. The V call is TRBV6-2 or TRBV6-3, the J call TRBJ2-1, with 7 bases identical to TRBD2. CDR1 is MNHEY, CDR2 SVGEGT, per germline. V was clipped by 4 bases and J by 2 bases; unmatched bases: 11. CDR3 size: 17 residues. CDR3 in amino acids: CASSSPLGGGAYNEQFF. CDR3 DNA (partial): TGTGCCAGCAGTTCCCCCCTTGGTGGGGGGGCCTACAATGAG.

This clone appeared many times. The read ends 3 residues shy of where the CDR3 ends; the end is completed using the germline J gene. The V gene is TRBV5-6, the J gene TRBJ1-2; 8 positions match TRBD1. The germline V gene has CDR1 SGHDT and CDR2 YYEEEE. J lost 7 bases, V lost 2 bases, and 10 bases had no gene match. The CDR3 length is 15 residues. The DNA read from the CDR3 is TGTGCCAGCAGCTTCGATAACAGGGGGACTGGTGGC. Residues: CASSFDNRGTGG. Given in full, the CDR3 is CASSFDNRGTGGYTF. The complete variable domain, with remaining parts taken from reference TRBV5-6 and TRBJ1-2, reads DAGVTQSPTHLIKTRGQQVTLRCSPKSGHDTVSWYQQALGQGPQFIFQYYEEEERQRGNFPDRFSGHQFPNYSSELNVNALLLGDSALYLCASSFDNRGTGGYTFGSGTRLTVV.

This clone was detected many times. Read coverage stops 3 residues before the CDR3 terminus; the germline J gene supplies the remainder. The chain employs TRBV5-1 and TRBJ2-3, with 8 bases aligning to TRBD1. CDR1 is SGHRS and CDR2 is YFSETQ in the germline V gene. The CDR3 runs 13 residues. V lost 6 bases to trimming and J lost 2 bases; unmatched junction nucleotides: 2. The CDR3: CASTGGVTDTQYF. The CDR3 bases that were read are TGCGCCAGCACAGGGGGCGTCACAGATACG.

This clone showed up many times. The sequenced part of the CDR3 DNA is TGCAGTGCTGGGACTAGCGGTCTCACAGATACG. This encodes CSAGTSGLTDT. The CDR3 in full is CSAGTSGLTDTQYF. This chain connects TRBV20-1 to TRBJ2-3; 11 bases line up with TRBD2. The read gets to within 3 residues of the CDR3 end, and the germline J gene fills in the rest. CDR1 and CDR2 (germline): DFQATT, SNEGSKA (reference sequence). Losses at the gene ends were 5 bases for V and 2 bases for J; bases not matched to a gene: 3. The CDR3 spans 14 residues.

This clone has ten or more counts. The read is 3 residues too short to cover the CDR3 end, so that end is filled in from the germline J gene. The rearrangement links TRBV13 to TRBJ2-2; 12 bases are a match to TRBD2. The CDR3 runs 18 residues. Germline assignment: CDR1 PRHDT and CDR2 FYEKMQ (reference sequence). The ends lost 0 bases at V and 3 bases at J; junction bases unmatched: 5. The CDR3 bases that were read are TGTGCCAGCAGCTTAGGGACTAGCGGGAGCATCGACACCGGGGAG. This sequence encodes CASSLGTSGSIDTGE. The CDR3 in its entirety is CASSLGTSGSIDTGELFF.

There are a few counts of this clone. It may be a read error: a sequence one base away is much more abundant. The read terminates 3 residues before the CDR3 end, so the remaining end is supplied by the germline J gene. The V and J genes are TRBV20-1 and TRBJ1-6; D ambiguous. The CDR3 length is 15 residues. CDR1 and CDR2 (germline): DFQATT, SNEGSKA (reference sequence). The germline V and J ends were trimmed by 0 bases and 6 bases, with 12 bases remaining between them. CDR3 amino acids: CSARDSGRLNSPLHF. The CDR3 bases that were read are TGCAGTGCTAGAGATTCAGGCCGCCTTAATTCACCC.

There are many counts of this clone. Sequencing ends 3 residues short of the CDR3 end; the germline J gene provides the rest. V usage is TRBV12-3 or TRBV12-4 and J usage is TRBJ2-1, with 11 positions matching TRBD2. The CDR3 runs 16 residues. J was trimmed by 2 bases and V by 3 bases; bases with no gene match: 3. The CDR3 here is CASSFLSGGAYNEQFF. The sequenced CDR3 bases are TGTGCCAGCAGTTTCCTTAGCGGGGGGGCCTACAATGAG.